In its sample, the clone carrying this T cell receptor beta chain was seen once. With V trimmed by 3 bases and J by 4 bases, 11 bases remained unmatched. Germline CDR1 is LNHDA and CDR2 is SQIVND (reference sequence). The CDR3 is 16 residues long. The source of the sample is a study of T cell changes during pregnancy in multiple sclerosis. Libraries were prepared by immunoSEQ multiplex PCR; TCRdb keeps only in-frame clonotypes and omits some of them. The sample comprises more than 80,000 clones, roughly 89% of which are singletons, and less than 2% rests with the top ten. The rearrangement uses TRBV19 and TRBJ1-2, with 7 bases that match TRBD1. The TCR comes from a female donor with multiple sclerosis, enrolled in a pregnancy study. The source material was peripheral blood, sampled before pregnancy. The CDR3 coding sequence is TGTGCCAGTAGTATGCGTTCGGACAGGCCGATCTATGGCTACACCTTC. Translating it yields CASSMRSDRPIYGYTF.